This record looks at one TCR beta chain sequence and its context. Which antigen it targets is not known. No base quality values were provided; no much bigger clone lies one nucleotide off. The record originates from a study of cytomegalovirus exposure and HLA in healthy donors (dated by TCRdb to 2017 to 2019). With regard to the full study: An earlier analysis of roughly 500 of the donors reported 250 to 350 Gb of sequence data and about 120 million unique TCR beta sequences obtained from about 180 million T cells. Roughly 300 gigabases of sequencing data and approximately 80 million unique TCR sequences were included in an early release covering roughly 700 HLA-typed donors. Of the 300 to 450 genotyped donors, 70% to 90% were placed in the genetic ancestry cluster associated with self-reported Caucasian donors. The study aimed to test whether cataloging public T cell receptors could reveal signatures of past pathogen exposure. The T cell repertoires of 670 or so subjects were profiled by immunosequencing and related to cytomegalovirus serostatus. Along with the approximately 700-subject first cohort, a separate validation cohort of around 120 different subjects was used. To predict cytomegalovirus infection status, the study brought together high-throughput TCR immunosequencing, statistical association of individual TCRs with disease status, and machine learning. A later analysis re-analyzed previously published TCR beta repertoires from approximately 670 donors and added high-resolution HLA genotyping to study TCR occurrence patterns. The later analysis used no new phenotypic data to find candidate immune exposures, relying instead on TCR beta sequences and their occurrence across donors. An earlier analysis of about 620 of the donors applied high-throughput TCR beta sequencing to assess whether each TCR beta V gene segment acted as functional or pseudogenic. Donor age, sex, ethnicity and CMV serostatus were compiled together with the repertoire data. In a later genetic analysis, genome-wide SNP genotypes for about 55% of the 666 donors were used, and that subset was treated as a discovery cohort. All discovery cohort repertoires had been generated on a single sequencing platform. HLA typing covered class I and class II loci at four-digit resolution. The number of donors typed differed by locus, with about 620-630 for A, B, C, DRB1 and DQB1, over 500 for DQA1, 600 to 610 for DPA1, and roughly 450 for DPB1. Five DR-DQ haplotypes were treated as single units for association and clustering because of strong linkage in the cohort. Across approximately 400 genotyped donors of the cohort, an average of about 240,000 unique TCR beta nucleotide sequences per donor were sequenced, and 15% to 20% of those sequences were non-productive. Broad study findings and their caveats: In vitro tests confirmed that a few of the cytomegalovirus-associated TCR beta chains recognize cytomegalovirus antigens. Broadly in line with IMGT annotations, most TCR beta V segments showed up in productive rearrangements about 87% or about 30% of the time in an earlier analysis of around 550 of the donors. In a later analysis, TCR association rates were found to vary across HLA loci, with the most associated TCRs seen for DRB1 alleles and the fewest for HLA-C alleles. This cohort had only TCR beta chains sequenced, and the lack of alpha or paired-chain data limited which features could be detected. Cytomegalovirus status was reported to be diagnosed by the classifier with high specificity and sensitivity in both the original and validation cohorts. Presence/absence analyses assumed roughly uniform sequencing depth across donors, an assumption that may not hold. A later genetic analysis associated a missense DCLRE1C variant with V-gene and J-gene trimming of TCR beta chains, and an independent cohort replicated the association. Because HLA typing was unavailable for some donors at each locus, only the typed subset was used in association tests. Immune exposure information for the cohort was limited to CMV serostatus. According to a later analysis, parvovirus B19, influenza, CMV and Epstein-Barr virus appeared linked to several top co-occurrence clusters. Compared with equally common non-associated chains, HLA-associated TCR beta chains in a later analysis were more clonally expanded and had lower generation probabilities. Some IMGT-functional V segments, including TRBV6-2 and TRBV6-3, could not be told apart with the 87-base-pair reads, so those segments were excluded. According to a later genetic analysis, donors in an Asian-associated ancestry cluster had fewer N-insertions in productive TCRs than the roughly 700-donor mean. A later analysis associated about 17,000 TCR beta sequences with specific HLA alleles at a false discovery rate of 0.05. Correlated functional status among segregating V segments might reflect linkage disequilibrium, but an unknown experimental factor could not be ruled out. A further reported finding was that TCR beta sequences accurately predicted the HLA-A and HLA-B alleles for most subjects in the first cohort. The sequencing pipeline was judged likely to have produced a cluster of highly shared sequence variants as a technical artifact. A total of fewer than 200 TCR beta chains were listed by the study as associated with cytomegalovirus. The authors suggested that the approach could potentially be extended to other disease states and immunological phenotypes. The earlier analysis of 587 of the donors excluded roughly 17 rarely observed V segments, including chromosome 9 orphons, because counts were too low. Assigning TCR associations to individual alleles was difficult when HLA alleles, especially DR and DQ, strongly co-occurred. Across donors, most TCR sequences were observed very rarely, whereas some public TCRs were present in many individuals. Most CMV-associated TCR beta chains appeared to be HLA-restricted in a later analysis, and the HLA associations seemed to be driven largely by CMV exposure.

The cohort comprised 550 to 700 healthy bone marrow donors. At the time of sampling, every cohort member was nominally healthy, though immune exposures that went unrecorded were likely present. The donor was CMV seronegative and was included in the group of approximately 350 seronegative cohort members. Each donor provided a peripheral blood sample, and peripheral blood mononuclear cells were used for TCR beta sequencing. The Qiagen DNeasy Blood Extraction Kit was used to extract genomic DNA from the blood cell samples. Spanning cysteine to phenylalanine, the CDR3 consists of 16 amino acids. The retained sequence is limited to the CDR3, 48 bases, with the frame set at the first base. The germline V gene (reference sequence) gives CDR1 as MNHEY and CDR2 as SMNVEV. V trim: 6 bases; J trim: 8 bases; unmatched bases: 16. Libraries were constructed by the immunoSEQ multiplex PCR assay. For the multiplex PCR, a mixture combining 60 forward primers for TCR Vbeta segments and 13 reverse primers for TCR Jbeta segments was used. Amplification of the CDR3 region of rearranged TCR beta genes was performed with a multiplex PCR assay on genomic DNA. On the Illumina HiSeq System, the amplified TCR beta libraries were sequenced as 87-base-pair reads. The source study handled its data this way. Across the roughly 700 repertoires, a later analysis counted 80 million or so unique TCR beta chains, roughly 11 million of which were shared by at least two donors. Raw reads were error-corrected and collapsed into unique sequences with a nearest-neighbor algorithm that merged closely related sequences to remove PCR and sequencing errors. V, D and J gene segments were assigned by aligning CDR3 sequences to IMGT reference sequences. For a sequence to be retained, at least a six-nucleotide match to both a V gene segment and a J gene segment was required. A rearrangement was called productive if the CDR3 had no stop codons and remained in frame with V and J, and every other rearrangement was called non-productive. CDR3 was defined according to IMGT convention as the region running from the second conserved V-encoded cysteine to the conserved J-encoded phenylalanine. Sequences without an unambiguous match to a single V gene segment were excluded from the earlier analysis of a few hundred of the donors. In an earlier analysis of approximately 610 of the donors, V segments were called functional above 56.7% productive rearrangements and were called segregating when the between-donor standard deviation exceeded 5%. To diagnose cytomegalovirus status from the catalog of TCR beta chain sequences, a statistical classification framework was built. In a later analysis, V and J genes were assigned by comparing TCR nucleotide sequences against IMGT/GENE-DB human TR gene sequences. The TCRdist pipeline was used in a later analysis to assign CDR3 sequences and most-parsimonious VDJ recombination scenarios. In a later analysis, each TCR beta chain was defined by its CDR3 amino acid sequence together with its V-gene family, and reads lacking a unique V-gene family were excluded. A later analysis removed several hundred highly shared, low-generation-probability nucleotide sequences to deal with suspected cross-contamination and a sequencing artifact. For each public chain, a later analysis derived a clonal expansion index from normalized ranks of inferred template counts within each repertoire. In a later analysis, generation probabilities were computed with a VDJ recombination model fitted to out-of-frame rearrangements, and the resulting probabilities were checked against IGoR. Hypergeometric tests were used in a later analysis to score TCR-TCR, TCR-HLA and TCR-CMV co-occurrence, with a repertoire-size bias correction applied to the TCR pairs. To estimate false discovery rates, a later analysis permuted the HLA or CMV assignments 20 times. In a later analysis, co-occurring TCRs were grouped using DBSCAN, with TCRdist sequence similarity added in when clustering inside HLA-allele-positive subsets. Repertoires with fewer than 30,000 or more than 120,000 public chains were left out of co-occurrence clustering, as were four to six repertoires with anomalous nucleotide sharing. Here the immuneACCESS table is served through TCRdb, limited to in-frame sequences with V and J called. Missing clones are a known gap in these copies; in checked studies unresolved V genes cover under half, and the rest lacks a known reason. The V and J calls and clone size come from that table; D and trimming were worked out from the DNA. Counted in this sample were under 250,000 clones; approximately 78% of them appeared once. The biggest ten clones account for 2.5% to 3% of the sample.

This receptor was obtained from a woman between 40 and 50 years old in good health and CMV-seronegative. The sequence joins TRBV27 to TRBJ1-2, and TRBD1 aligns with 9 junction nucleotides. The specimen sequenced was PBMCs. CDR3 loop: CASSTDLRDRVGGYTF. Here is the DNA: TGTGCCAGCAGCACGGACCTCCGGGACAGGGTCGGGGGCTACACCTTC.